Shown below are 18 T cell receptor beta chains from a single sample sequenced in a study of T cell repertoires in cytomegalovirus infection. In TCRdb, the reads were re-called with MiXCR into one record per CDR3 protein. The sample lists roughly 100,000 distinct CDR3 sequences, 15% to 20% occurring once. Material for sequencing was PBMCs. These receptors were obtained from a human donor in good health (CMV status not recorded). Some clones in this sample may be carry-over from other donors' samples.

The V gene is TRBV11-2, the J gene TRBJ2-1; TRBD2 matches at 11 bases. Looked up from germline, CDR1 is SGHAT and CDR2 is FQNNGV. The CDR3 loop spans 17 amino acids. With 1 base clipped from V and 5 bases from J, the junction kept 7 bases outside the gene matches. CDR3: CASSLVVSGGGDNEQFF. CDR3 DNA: TGTGCCAGCAGCTTAGTAGTTAGCGGGGGGGGGGACAATGAGCAGTTCTTC.

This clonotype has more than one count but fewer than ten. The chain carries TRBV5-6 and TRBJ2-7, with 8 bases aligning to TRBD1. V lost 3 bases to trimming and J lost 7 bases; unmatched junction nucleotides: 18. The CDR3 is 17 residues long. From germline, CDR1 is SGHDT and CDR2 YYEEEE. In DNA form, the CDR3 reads TGTGCCAGCAGCTCCGTCGGGGCCGGACAGGGCCTCCGTGAGCAGTACTTC. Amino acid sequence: CASSSVGAGQGLREQYF.

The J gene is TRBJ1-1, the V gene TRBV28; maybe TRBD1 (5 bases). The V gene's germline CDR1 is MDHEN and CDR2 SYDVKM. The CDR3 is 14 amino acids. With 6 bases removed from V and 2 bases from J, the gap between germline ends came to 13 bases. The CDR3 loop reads CASRVGGTNTEAFF. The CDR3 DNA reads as TGTGCCAGCAGGGTGGGTGGGACCAACACTGAAGCTTTCTTT.

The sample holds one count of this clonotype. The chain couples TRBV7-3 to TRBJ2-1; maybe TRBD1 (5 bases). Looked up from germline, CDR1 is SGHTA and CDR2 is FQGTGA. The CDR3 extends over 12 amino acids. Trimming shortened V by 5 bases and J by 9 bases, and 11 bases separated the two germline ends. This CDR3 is CASSQTVGEQFF. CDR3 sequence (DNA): TGTGCCAGCAGCCAGACAGTTGGTGAGCAGTTCTTC. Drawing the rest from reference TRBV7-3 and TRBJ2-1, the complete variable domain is GAGVSQTPSNKVTEKGKYVELRCDPISGHTALYWYRQSLGQGPEFLIYFQGTGAADDSGLPNDRFFAVRPEGSVSTLKIQRTERGDSAVYLCASSQTVGEQFFGPGTRLTVL.

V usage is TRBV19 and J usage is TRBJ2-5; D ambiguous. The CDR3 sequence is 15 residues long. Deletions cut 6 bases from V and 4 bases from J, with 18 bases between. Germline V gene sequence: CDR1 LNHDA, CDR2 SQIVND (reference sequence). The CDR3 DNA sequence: TGTGCCAGTAGCCGACGAGATATGGTCCCAGAGACCCAGTACTTC. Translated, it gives CASSRRDMVPETQYF.

The chain's CDR3 is CASSSPPNGDQYF. The CDR3 DNA is TGTGCCAGCAGTTCACCACCTAATGGAGACCAGTACTTC. The chain joins TRBV27 to TRBJ2-5; D uncertain. Germline V gene lookup returns CDR1 MNHEY and CDR2 SMNVEV (reference sequence). This CDR3 spans 13 amino acids. Between the trimmed V and J ends, which lost 4 bases and 10 bases, there was a span of 16 bases.

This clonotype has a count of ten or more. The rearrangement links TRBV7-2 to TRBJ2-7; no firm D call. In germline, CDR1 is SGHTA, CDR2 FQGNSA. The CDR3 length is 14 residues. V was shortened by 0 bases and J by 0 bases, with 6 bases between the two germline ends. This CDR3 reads CASSLAGSSYEQYF. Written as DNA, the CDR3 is TGTGCCAGCAGCTTAGCCGGATCCTCCTACGAGCAGTACTTC. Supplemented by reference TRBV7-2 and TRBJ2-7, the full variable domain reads GAGVSQSPSNKVTEKGKDVELRCDPISGHTALYWYRQSLGQGLEFLIYFQGNSAPDKSGLPSDRFSAERTGGSVSTLTIQRTQQEDSAVYLCASSLAGSSYEQYFGPGTRLTVT.

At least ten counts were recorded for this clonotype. The CDR3 bases are TGTGCCAGCAGCTCACAGGGGTCTATCATGAACACTGAAGCTTTCTTT. Amino acid sequence: CASSSQGSIMNTEAFF. The chain uses TRBV7-8 and TRBJ1-1; 7 nucleotides align to TRBD1. The germline V gene encodes CDR1 SGHVS and CDR2 FQNEAQ. The CDR3 contains 16 residues. V lost 4 bases, J lost 0 bases, and 8 bases stayed unmatched.

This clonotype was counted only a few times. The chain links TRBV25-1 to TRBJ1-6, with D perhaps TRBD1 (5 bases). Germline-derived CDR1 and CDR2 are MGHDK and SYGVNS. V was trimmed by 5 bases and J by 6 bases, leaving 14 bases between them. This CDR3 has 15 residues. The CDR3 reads CASSPWGTSNSPLHF. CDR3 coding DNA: TGTGCCAGCAGTCCATGGGGGACCTCTAATTCACCCCTCCACTTT.

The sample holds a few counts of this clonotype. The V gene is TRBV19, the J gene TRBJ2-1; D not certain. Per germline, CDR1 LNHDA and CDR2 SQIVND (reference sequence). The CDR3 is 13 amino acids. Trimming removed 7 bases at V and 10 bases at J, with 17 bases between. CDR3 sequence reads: CASTPAGSKEQFF. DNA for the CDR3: TGTGCCAGTACCCCAGCAGGATCCAAGGAGCAGTTCTTC.

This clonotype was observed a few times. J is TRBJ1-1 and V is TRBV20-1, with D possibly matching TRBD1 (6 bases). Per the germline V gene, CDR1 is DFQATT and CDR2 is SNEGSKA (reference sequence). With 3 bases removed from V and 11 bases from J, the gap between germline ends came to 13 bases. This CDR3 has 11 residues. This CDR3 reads CSASRGGEAFF. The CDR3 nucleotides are TGCAGTGCTAGTAGGGGGGGTGAGGCTTTCTTT.

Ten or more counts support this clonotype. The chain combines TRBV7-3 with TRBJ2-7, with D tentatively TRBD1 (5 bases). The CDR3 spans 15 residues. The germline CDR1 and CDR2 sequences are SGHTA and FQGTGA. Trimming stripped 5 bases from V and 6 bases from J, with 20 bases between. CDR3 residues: CASSPYSLTAGEQYF. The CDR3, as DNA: TGTGCCAGCAGCCCCTATAGTTTGACAGCCGGCGAGCAGTACTTC.

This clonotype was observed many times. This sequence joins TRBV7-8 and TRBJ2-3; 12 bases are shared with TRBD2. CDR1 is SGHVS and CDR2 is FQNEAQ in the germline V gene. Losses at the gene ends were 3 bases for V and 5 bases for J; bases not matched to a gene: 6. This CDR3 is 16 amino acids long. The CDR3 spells CASSFPSGGAEDTQYF. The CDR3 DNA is TGTGCCAGCAGCTTCCCTAGCGGGGGGGCCGAAGATACGCAGTATTTT.

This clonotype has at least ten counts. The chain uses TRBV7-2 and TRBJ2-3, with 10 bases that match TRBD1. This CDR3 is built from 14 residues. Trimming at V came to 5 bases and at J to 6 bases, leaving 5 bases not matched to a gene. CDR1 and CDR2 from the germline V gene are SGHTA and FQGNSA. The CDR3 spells CASSTRTGGDTQYF. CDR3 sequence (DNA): TGTGCCAGCAGCACCAGGACAGGGGGTGATACGCAGTATTTT.

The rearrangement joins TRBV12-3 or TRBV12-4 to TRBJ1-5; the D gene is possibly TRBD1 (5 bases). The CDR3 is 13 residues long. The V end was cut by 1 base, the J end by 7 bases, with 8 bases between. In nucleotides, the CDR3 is TGTGCCAGCAGTTTAGGAGGGACCCAGCCCCAGCATTTT. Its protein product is CASSLGGTQPQHF.

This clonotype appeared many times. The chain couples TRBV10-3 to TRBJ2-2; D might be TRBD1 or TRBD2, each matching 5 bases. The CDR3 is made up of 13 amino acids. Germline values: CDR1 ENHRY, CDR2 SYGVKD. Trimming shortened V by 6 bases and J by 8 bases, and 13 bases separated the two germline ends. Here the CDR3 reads CAISGTLGGELFF. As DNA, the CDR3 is TGTGCCATCAGCGGGACCCTGGGGGGGGAGCTGTTTTTT.

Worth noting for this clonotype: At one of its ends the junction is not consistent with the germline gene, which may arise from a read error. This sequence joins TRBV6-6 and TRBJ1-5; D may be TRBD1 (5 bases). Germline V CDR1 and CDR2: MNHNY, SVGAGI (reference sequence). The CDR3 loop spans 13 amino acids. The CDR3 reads CASSWGGYQPHHF. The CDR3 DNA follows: TGTGCCAGCAGTTGGGGGGGGTATCAGCCCCACCATTTT.

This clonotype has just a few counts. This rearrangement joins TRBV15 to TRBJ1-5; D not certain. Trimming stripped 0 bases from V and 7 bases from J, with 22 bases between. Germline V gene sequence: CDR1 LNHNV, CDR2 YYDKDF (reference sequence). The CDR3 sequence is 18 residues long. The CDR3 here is CATSRDLSRLSSRQPQHF. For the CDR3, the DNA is TGTGCCACCAGCAGAGATCTGTCCAGGCTAAGTTCGCGGCAGCCCCAGCATTTT.